These 13 T cell receptor beta chains originate from one sample sequenced in a study of shared clonotypes between healthy human individuals. Clones were read by immunoSEQ multiplex PCR, and TCRdb kept only the in-frame ones, dropping some. The sample contains 2 million or so clones, about 95% of which appear only once. Naive CD8 cells, CD45RO-negative and positively selected for CCR7, excluded terminally differentiated effector memory CD45RA+ cells. The source material was naive CD8+ T cells sorted from blood. These receptors came from a man between 18 and 29 years old in good health.

Here the CDR3 DNA reads TGCGCCAGCAGCCAACAGGGAATCACTGAAGCTTTCTTT. Protein product: CASSQQGITEAFF. The chain employs TRBV4-1 and TRBJ1-1, with D perhaps matching TRBD1 (5 bases). CDR1 MGHRA and CDR2 YSYEKL come from the germline V gene. The length of the CDR3 is 13 residues. V shed 2 bases and J shed 4 bases, with 8 bases lying between them.

The chain carries TRBV9 and TRBJ2-5; D not resolved. The CDR3 has 16 amino acids. Trimming removed 1 base at V and 5 bases at J, with 18 bases between. Germline V gene lookup returns CDR1 SGDLS and CDR2 YYNGEE. The CDR3 is CASSVSGPPVGETQYF. CDR3 coding DNA: TGTGCCAGCAGCGTATCCGGACCTCCAGTCGGGGAGACCCAGTACTTC.

The chain combines TRBV28 with TRBJ2-3, with 11 bases aligning to TRBD1. This CDR3 is built from 18 residues. The ends lost 8 bases at V and 4 bases at J; junction bases unmatched: 17. Looked up from germline, CDR1 is MDHEN and CDR2 is SYDVKM. The DNA of the CDR3 is TGTGCCAGCGCCACAACCACTGGGACAGGGGGTTACTCAGATACGCAGTATTTT. Translating gives CASATTTGTGGYSDTQYF.

The chain links TRBV28 to TRBJ1-6, with TRBD1 matching over 7 bases. The J segment lost 10 bases and the V segment lost 7 bases, leaving 13 bases of the junction unmatched. The V gene's germline CDR1 is MDHEN and CDR2 SYDVKM. This CDR3 comprises 15 residues. CDR3 nucleotides: TGTGCCAGCAAGACTTTGACAGGGCCTTTATCACCCCTCCACTTT. Translating gives CASKTLTGPLSPLHF.

Details on this clone: The identical CDR3 is also encoded by other nucleotide sequences in the sample. This chain uses TRBV27 with TRBJ2-1, with 11 nucleotides matching TRBD2. V lost 5 bases to trimming and J lost 2 bases; unmatched junction nucleotides: 5. From germline, CDR1 is MNHEY and CDR2 SMNVEV (reference sequence). The CDR3 runs 16 residues. The CDR3 here is CASSPGTSGAYNEQFF. The CDR3 bases are TGTGCCAGCAGTCCGGGGACTAGCGGTGCCTACAATGAGCAGTTCTTC.

The chain employs TRBV7-9 and TRBJ2-1, with 12 bases lining up with TRBD1. Germline V gene lookup returns CDR1 SEHNR and CDR2 FQNEAQ (reference sequence). The CDR3 is 18 residues long. J gave up 10 bases and V 11 bases, and 24 bases lay outside the gene matches. CDR3 in DNA: TGTGCCCCCGCCAGGCCCGGAAACCGCCGGGACAGGGGGCGAGAGCAGTTCTTC. Translation: CAPARPGNRRDRGREQFF.

The rearrangement links TRBV7-9 to TRBJ2-7, with 8 bases identical to TRBD1. Looked up from germline, CDR1 is SEHNR and CDR2 is FQNEAQ (reference sequence). The CDR3 length is 15 residues. The V segment lost 4 bases and the J segment 5 bases; nucleotides outside the gene matches: 10. Here the CDR3 reads CASSSPDRGAHEQYF. CDR3 coding DNA: TGTGCCAGCAGCTCCCCCGACAGGGGAGCCCACGAGCAGTACTTC.

V is TRBV27 and J is TRBJ2-3; 13 positions agree with TRBD2. The length of the CDR3 is 18 residues. Per the germline V gene, CDR1 is MNHEY and CDR2 is SMNVEV (reference sequence). V shed 1 base and J 3 bases; nucleotides not matched to a gene: 7. The CDR3 DNA reads as TGTGCCAGCAGTTTATTGCCGACTAGCGGGAGGACTACAGATACGCAGTATTTT. Translated: CASSLLPTSGRTTDTQYF.

This rearrangement joins TRBV5-8 to TRBJ1-5, with 11 nucleotides matching TRBD1. The V segment lost 8 bases and the J segment 9 bases; nucleotides outside the gene matches: 7. The CDR3 extends over 13 amino acids. Looked up from germline, CDR1 is SGHTS and CDR2 is YDEGEE. The CDR3 protein is CARDRGRSRPQHF. DNA for the CDR3: TGTGCCAGGGACAGGGGGCGAAGTCGGCCCCAGCATTTT.

Only one count was recorded for this clone. V usage is TRBV21-1 and J usage is TRBJ1-5; TRBD1 is the table's D call and was not checked against the DNA. TRBV21-1 is reported as a pseudogene. This CDR3 is 15 amino acids long. The CDR3 DNA follows: TGTGCCAGCAGTGGTGGGACAGGGGGAAATCAGCCCCAGCATTTT. It codes for CASSGGTGGNQPQHF.

The V and J genes are TRBV11-2 and TRBJ2-5, with D tentatively TRBD1 (6 bases). Germline V lookup: CDR1 SGHAT, CDR2 FQNNGV. The CDR3 is 15 amino acids. V was trimmed by 0 bases and J by 5 bases, leaving 13 bases between them. This CDR3 is CASSLELGAWETQYF. The CDR3 coding sequence is TGTGCCAGCAGCTTAGAACTGGGGGCCTGGGAGACCCAGTACTTC.

This chain connects TRBV6-5 to TRBJ1-1, with D perhaps TRBD1 (6 bases). Germline CDR1 reads MNHEY; CDR2 reads SVGAGI. V lost 2 bases and J 8 bases, leaving 6 bases between the germline ends. CDR3 length: 11 amino acids. The CDR3 reads CASSYQGEAFF. CDR3 nucleotide sequence: TGTGCCAGCAGTTACCAGGGGGAAGCTTTCTTT.

V gene TRBV18 combines with J gene TRBJ2-2; maybe TRBD1 (6 bases). The CDR3 contains 14 residues. Between the trimmed V and J ends, which lost 3 bases and 5 bases, there was a span of 10 bases. The germline V gene encodes CDR1 KGHSH and CDR2 LQKENI. The CDR3 sequence: CASSPTGLTGELFF. CDR3 DNA sequence: TGTGCCAGCTCACCCACAGGGTTGACCGGGGAGCTGTTTTTT.